This entry describes one TCR beta chain. The target antigen is unknown. The sample originates from a study of cytomegalovirus exposure and HLA in healthy donors. Researchers ran the PCR with 60 Vbeta and 13 Jbeta primers. Here immunoSEQ multiplex PCR was the method, and the copy in TCRdb shows in-frame clones only, minus some. The sample has 100,000 to 140,000 clones; approximately 73% are singletons. General observations from the study: The dataset shows that most TCR sequences were rare, while some public TCRs occurred in many donors. Specificity for CMV antigens was confirmed in vitro for a few of the CMV-associated chains. More clonal expansion characterized HLA-associated TCR beta chains than equally common others in a later analysis.

Germline V gene lookup returns CDR1 MGHDK and CDR2 SYGVNS. The V segment lost 5 bases and the J segment 10 bases; nucleotides outside the gene matches: 4. There are 12 residues in the CDR3. The sample comprised PBMCs. This sequence joins TRBV25-1 and TRBJ2-1, with 8 nucleotides matching TRBD2. This TCR was recovered from a man in his thirties or forties in good health and CMV-seronegative. CDR3 protein: CASSPSGPEQFF. The DNA of the CDR3 is TGTGCCAGCAGTCCTAGCGGGCCGGAGCAGTTCTTC.